Listed here are 10 T cell receptor beta chains from one sample, sequenced in a study of blood T cells in healthy people across ages. With a J-beta primer mix and a sample-barcoded 5' primer, a second PCR ran 7 to 11 cycles. A single record per CDR3 protein comes from TCRdb applying MiXCR to the 5' RACE reads. The sample yields over 1,300,000 distinct CDR3 sequences, 55% to 75% seen once. The sequenced sample consisted of blood. The receptors were gathered from a man between 18 and 29 years old in good health.

This clonotype was counted between two and nine times. The V call is TRBV27, the J call TRBJ2-7; D gene uncertain. V was shortened by 4 bases and J by 0 bases, with 7 bases between the two germline ends. CDR3 size: 13 residues. Germline lookup yields CDR1 MNHEY and CDR2 SMNVEV (reference sequence). CDR3 sequence (DNA): TGTGCCAGCAGTTCGCCGAACTCCTACGAGCAGTACTTC. Protein sequence: CASSSPNSYEQYF.

The chain is built from TRBV4-1 and TRBJ2-1; D call uncertain. The J call could be wrong; TRBJ2-7 is a better fit for the DNA end. In germline, CDR1 is MGHRA, CDR2 YSYEKL. CDR3 length: 14 residues. For the CDR3, the DNA is TGCGCCAGCAGCCCGCGACACCAATACAATGAGCAGTACTTC. Amino acids: CASSPRHQYNEQYF.

This clonotype was seen a handful of times. The V call is TRBV20-1, the J call TRBJ2-3, with 8 bases matching TRBD2. After removal of 5 bases from V and 5 bases from J, the junction contained 9 bases not matched to a gene. The germline CDR1 and CDR2 sequences are DFQATT and SNEGSKA (reference sequence). The CDR3 is made up of 14 amino acids. DNA of the CDR3: TGCAGTGCTTATAGCGGGGATGGGGGAGATACGCAGTATTTT. Its protein product is CSAYSGDGGDTQYF.

The rearrangement uses TRBV3-1 and TRBJ2-1; the D is unclear. The germline CDR1 and CDR2 sequences are LGHDT and YNNKEL (reference sequence). CDR3 length equals 13 residues. The V end lost 1 base, the J end lost 9 bases, and 10 bases lay between the germline ends. This CDR3 is CASSQVGPGEQFF. Here the CDR3 DNA reads TGTGCCAGCAGCCAAGTGGGCCCCGGTGAGCAGTTCTTC.

The chain joins TRBV27 to TRBJ2-5; weak D call: TRBD1 (6 bases). Per the germline V gene, CDR1 is MNHEY and CDR2 is SMNVEV (reference sequence). There are 11 residues in the CDR3. Trimming shortened V by 7 bases and J by 4 bases, and 7 bases separated the two germline ends. CDR3 residues: CASIRGETQYF. CDR3 nucleotides: TGTGCCAGCATCAGGGGAGAGACCCAGTACTTC.

The chain carries TRBV10-2 and TRBJ1-2, with 7 bases fitting TRBD1. Looked up from germline, CDR1 is WSHSY and CDR2 is SAAADI. The CDR3 spans 15 residues. Trimming took 0 bases from V and 12 from J; bases not matched to a gene: 13. The CDR3 is CASSESGAGQDWNTF. As DNA, the CDR3 is TGCGCCAGCAGTGAGTCCGGAGCTGGACAGGACTGGAACACCTTC.

About this clonotype: At one boundary the junction diverges from the germline segment, which might be a read error. V is TRBV7-7 and J is TRBJ1-4; D call uncertain. CDR1 is SSHAT and CDR2 is FNYEAQ in the germline V gene (reference sequence). This CDR3 has 13 residues. Here the CDR3 DNA reads TGTGCTAGCAGCCTCGAGTTGGGTGAAAAACTGTTTTTT. Translating it yields CASSLELGEKLFF.

The CDR3 DNA sequence: TGCAGCGTTGGGCGGGGTTGGGGAGGGAGGTATGAGCAGTTCTTC. Protein sequence: CSVGRGWGGRYEQFF. The rearrangement joins TRBV29-1 to TRBJ2-1, with 7 bases aligning to TRBD2. From germline, CDR1 is SQVTM and CDR2 ANQGSEA. After removal of 4 bases from V and 8 bases from J, the junction contained 14 bases not matched to a gene. The CDR3 is made up of 15 amino acids.

This clonotype has a handful of counts. The chain has TRBV20-1 and TRBJ2-1; D unclear. V was pared by 4 bases and J by 0 bases, with 16 bases between. Per the germline V gene, CDR1 is DFQATT and CDR2 is SNEGSKA (reference sequence). The CDR3 covers 16 residues. The CDR3, as DNA: TGCAGTGCTACGCAGCGTATAGGAATCTCCTACAATGAGCAGTTCTTC. It is translated as CSATQRIGISYNEQFF.

This chain uses TRBV3-1 with TRBJ1-6; D gene uncertain. V lost 4 bases and J lost 0, with 10 bases in between. The CDR3 sequence is 16 residues long. CDR1 is LGHDT and CDR2 is YNNKEL in the germline V gene (reference sequence). CDR3 coding DNA: TGTGCCAGCAGCCCCACGTCGGGCTCCTATAATTCACCCCTCCACTTT. This encodes CASSPTSGSYNSPLHF.